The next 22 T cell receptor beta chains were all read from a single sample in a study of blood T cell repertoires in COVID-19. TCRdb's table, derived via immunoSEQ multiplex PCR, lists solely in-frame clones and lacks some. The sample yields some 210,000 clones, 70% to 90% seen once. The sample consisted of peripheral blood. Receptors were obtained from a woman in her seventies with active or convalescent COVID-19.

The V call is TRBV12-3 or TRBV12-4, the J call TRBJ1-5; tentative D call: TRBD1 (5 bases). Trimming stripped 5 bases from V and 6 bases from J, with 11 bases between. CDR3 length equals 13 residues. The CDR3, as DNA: TGTGCCAGCAGTGAGCAGGGTAGTCAGCCCCAGCATTTT. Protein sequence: CASSEQGSQPQHF.

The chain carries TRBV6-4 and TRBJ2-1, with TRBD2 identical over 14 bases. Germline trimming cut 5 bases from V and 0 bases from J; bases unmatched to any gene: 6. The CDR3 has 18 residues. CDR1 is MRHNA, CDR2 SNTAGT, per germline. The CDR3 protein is CASSRLAGGWSSYNEQFF. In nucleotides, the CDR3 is TGTGCCAGCAGTAGACTAGCGGGAGGGTGGAGCTCCTACAATGAGCAGTTCTTC.

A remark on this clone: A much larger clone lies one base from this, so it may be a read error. This CDR3 is CASSLGVGDTDTQYF. The CDR3 bases are TGTGCCAGCAGCTTAGGTGTAGGGGACACAGATACGCAGTATTTT. The chain carries TRBV7-9 and TRBJ2-3, with D perhaps matching TRBD1 (5 bases). This CDR3 comprises 15 residues. Looked up from germline, CDR1 is SEHNR and CDR2 is FQNEAQ (reference sequence). V lost 1 base, J lost 2 bases, and 10 bases lay in between. The full variable domain, with the rest looked up from reference TRBV7-9 and TRBJ2-3, is DTGVSQNPRHKITKRGQNVTFRCDPISEHNRLYWYRQTLGQGPEFLTYFQNEAQLEKSRLLSDRFSAERPKGSFSTLEIQRTEQGDSAMYLCASSLGVGDTDTQYFGPGTRLTVL.

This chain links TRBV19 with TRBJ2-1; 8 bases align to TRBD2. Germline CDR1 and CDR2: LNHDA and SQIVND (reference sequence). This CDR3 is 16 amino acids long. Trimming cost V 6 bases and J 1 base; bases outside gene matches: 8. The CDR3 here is CASSQTGTSSYNEQFF. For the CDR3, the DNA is TGTGCCAGTAGCCAAACCGGGACTAGTTCCTACAATGAGCAGTTCTTC.

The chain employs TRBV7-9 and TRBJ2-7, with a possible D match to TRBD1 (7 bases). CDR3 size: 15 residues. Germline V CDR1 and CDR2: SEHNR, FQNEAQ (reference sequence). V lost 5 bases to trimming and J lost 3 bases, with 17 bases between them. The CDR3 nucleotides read TGTGCCAGCAGCGTCAAGGGGGCGGGGATCTACGAGCAGTACTTC. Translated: CASSVKGAGIYEQYF.

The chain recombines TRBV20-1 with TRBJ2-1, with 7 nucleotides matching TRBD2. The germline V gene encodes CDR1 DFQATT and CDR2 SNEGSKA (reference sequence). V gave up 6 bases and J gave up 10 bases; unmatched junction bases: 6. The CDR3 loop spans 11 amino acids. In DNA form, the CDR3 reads TGCAGTGCAGATGGGACTATCGAGCAGTTCTTC. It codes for CSADGTIEQFF.

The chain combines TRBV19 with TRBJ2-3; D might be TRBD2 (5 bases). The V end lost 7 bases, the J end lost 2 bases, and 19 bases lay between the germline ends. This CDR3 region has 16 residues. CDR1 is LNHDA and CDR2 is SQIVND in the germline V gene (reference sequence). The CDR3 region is CASITRERSDTDTQYF. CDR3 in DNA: TGTGCCAGTATTACCCGTGAGCGGAGTGACACAGATACGCAGTATTTT.

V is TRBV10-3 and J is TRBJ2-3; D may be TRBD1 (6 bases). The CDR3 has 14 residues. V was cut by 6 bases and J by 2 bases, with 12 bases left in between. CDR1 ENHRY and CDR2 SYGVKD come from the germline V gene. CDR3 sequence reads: CAIRGDTNTDTQYF. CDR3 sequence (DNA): TGTGCCATCAGAGGGGACACGAACACAGATACGCAGTATTTT.

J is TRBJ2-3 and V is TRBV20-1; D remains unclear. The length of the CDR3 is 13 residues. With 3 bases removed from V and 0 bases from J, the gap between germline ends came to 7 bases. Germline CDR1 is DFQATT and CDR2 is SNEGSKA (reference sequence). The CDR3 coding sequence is TGCAGTGCTAGTTACTCGAGCACAGATACGCAGTATTTT. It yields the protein CSASYSSTDTQYF.

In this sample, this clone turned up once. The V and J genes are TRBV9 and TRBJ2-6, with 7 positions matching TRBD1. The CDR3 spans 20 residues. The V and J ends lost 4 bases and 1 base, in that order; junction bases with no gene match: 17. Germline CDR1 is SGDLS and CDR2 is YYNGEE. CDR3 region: CASSPNWVKAGGSGANVLTF. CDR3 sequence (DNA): TGTGCCAGCAGCCCCAACTGGGTGAAAGCAGGGGGATCTGGGGCCAACGTCCTGACTTTC.

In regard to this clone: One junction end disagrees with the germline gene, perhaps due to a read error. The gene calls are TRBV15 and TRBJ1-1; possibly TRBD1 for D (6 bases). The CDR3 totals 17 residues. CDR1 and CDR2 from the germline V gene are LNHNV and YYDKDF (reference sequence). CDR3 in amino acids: CATSGDLRGRLGAEAFF. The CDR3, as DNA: TGTGCCACCAGCGGAGACCTCAGGGGCAGGTTAGGCGCTGAAGCTTTCTTT. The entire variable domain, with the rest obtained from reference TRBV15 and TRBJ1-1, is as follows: DAMVIQNPRYQVTQFGKPVTLSCSQTLNHNVMYWYQQKSSQAPKLLFHYYDKDFNNEADTPDNFQSRRPNTSFCFLDIRSPGLGDTAMYLCATSGDLRGRLGAEAFFGQGTRLTVV.

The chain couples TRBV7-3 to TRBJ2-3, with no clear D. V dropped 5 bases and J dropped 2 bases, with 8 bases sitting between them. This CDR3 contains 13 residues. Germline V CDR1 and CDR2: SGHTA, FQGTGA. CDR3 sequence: CASSRLSTDTQYF. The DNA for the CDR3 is TGTGCCAGCAGCCGCCTATCCACAGATACGCAGTATTTT. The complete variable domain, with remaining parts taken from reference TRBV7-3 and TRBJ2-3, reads GAGVSQTPSNKVTEKGKYVELRCDPISGHTALYWYRQSLGQGPEFLIYFQGTGAADDSGLPNDRFFAVRPEGSVSTLKIQRTERGDSAVYLCASSRLSTDTQYFGPGTRLTVL.

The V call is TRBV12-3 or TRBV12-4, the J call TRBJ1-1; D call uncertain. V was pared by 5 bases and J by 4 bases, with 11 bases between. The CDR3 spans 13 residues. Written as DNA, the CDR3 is TGTGCCAGCAGTCCCGGCTGGAGCACTGAAGCTTTCTTT. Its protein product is CASSPGWSTEAFF.

CDR3 sequence (DNA): TGTGCCAGCAGTTTACTAGCAGGGGTGGGCAATCAGCCCCAGCATTTT. Translated, it gives CASSLLAGVGNQPQHF. The chain is built from TRBV27 and TRBJ1-5; the D gene is possibly TRBD1 (6 bases). CDR1 MNHEY and CDR2 SMNVEV come from the germline V gene (reference sequence). The CDR3 runs 16 residues. V was clipped by 2 bases and J by 2 bases, with 13 bases between them.

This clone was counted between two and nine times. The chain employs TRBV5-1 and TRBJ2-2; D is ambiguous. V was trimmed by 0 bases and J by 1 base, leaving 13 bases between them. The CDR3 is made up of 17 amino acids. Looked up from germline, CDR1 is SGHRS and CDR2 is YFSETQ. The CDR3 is CASSLAAALRNTGELFF. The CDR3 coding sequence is TGCGCCAGCAGCTTGGCCGCGGCACTAAGGAACACCGGGGAGCTGTTTTTT.

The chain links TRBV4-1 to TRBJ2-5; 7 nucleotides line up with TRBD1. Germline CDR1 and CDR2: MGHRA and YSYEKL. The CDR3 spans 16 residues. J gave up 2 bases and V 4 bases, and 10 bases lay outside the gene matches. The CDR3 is CASSPNPRGFQETQYF. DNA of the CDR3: TGCGCCAGCAGCCCTAACCCCAGGGGGTTTCAAGAGACCCAGTACTTC.

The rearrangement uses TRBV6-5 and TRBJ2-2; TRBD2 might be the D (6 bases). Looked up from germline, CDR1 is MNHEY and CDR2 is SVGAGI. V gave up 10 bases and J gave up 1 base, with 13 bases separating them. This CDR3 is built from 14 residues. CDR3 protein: CAIRDSGNTGELFF. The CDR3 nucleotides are TGTGCCATCAGAGATAGCGGGAACACCGGGGAGCTGTTTTTT.

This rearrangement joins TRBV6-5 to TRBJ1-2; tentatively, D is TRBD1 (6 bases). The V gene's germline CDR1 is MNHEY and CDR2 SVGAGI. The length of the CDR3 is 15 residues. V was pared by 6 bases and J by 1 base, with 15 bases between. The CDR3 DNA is TGTGCCAGCAGATCAGGGGTCGGTAATAACTATGGCTACACCTTC. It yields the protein CASRSGVGNNYGYTF.

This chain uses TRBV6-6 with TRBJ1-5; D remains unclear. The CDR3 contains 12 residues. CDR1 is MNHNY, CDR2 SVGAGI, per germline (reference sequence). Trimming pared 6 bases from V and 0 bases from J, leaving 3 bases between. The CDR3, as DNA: TGTGCCAGCAGCGTTAGCAATCAGCCCCAGCATTTT. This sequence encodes CASSVSNQPQHF.

The chain's CDR3 is CASSYGDLSGANVLTF. The CDR3 DNA reads as TGTGCCAGCAGTTACGGAGATCTATCAGGGGCCAACGTCCTGACTTTC. This sequence joins TRBV6-5 and TRBJ2-6; D is ambiguous. Germline V gives CDR1 MNHEY, CDR2 SVGAGI. This CDR3 spans 16 amino acids. Trimming took 2 bases from V and 4 from J, leaving 12 bases between them.

CDR3 sequence (DNA): TGTGCCAGCAGCCCTGCACTCTCTGGAAACACCATATATTTT. Protein: CASSPALSGNTIYF. V gene TRBV5-4 combines with J gene TRBJ1-3; D is uncertain. The V gene lost 4 bases and the J gene lost 0 bases, with 8 bases spanning the gap. CDR1 is SGHNT and CDR2 is YYREEE in the germline V gene (reference sequence). The length of the CDR3 is 14 residues. Based on the CDR3 plus reference TRBV5-4 and TRBJ1-3, the full variable domain is ETGVTQSPTHLIKTRGQQVTLRCSSQSGHNTVSWYQQALGQGPQFIFQYYREEENGRGNFPPRFSGLQFPNYSSELNVNALELDDSALYLCASSPALSGNTIYFGEGSWLTVV.

The CDR3 loop reads CASSSHRTGVNEQFF. In DNA form, the CDR3 reads TGTGCCAGCAGTTCCCACCGGACAGGGGTCAATGAGCAGTTCTTC. V and J are TRBV25-1 and TRBJ2-1, with 9 bases aligning to TRBD1. The CDR3 loop spans 15 amino acids. The V and J ends lost 5 bases and 6 bases, in that order; junction bases with no gene match: 8. Germline loops: CDR1 MGHDK, CDR2 SYGVNS.